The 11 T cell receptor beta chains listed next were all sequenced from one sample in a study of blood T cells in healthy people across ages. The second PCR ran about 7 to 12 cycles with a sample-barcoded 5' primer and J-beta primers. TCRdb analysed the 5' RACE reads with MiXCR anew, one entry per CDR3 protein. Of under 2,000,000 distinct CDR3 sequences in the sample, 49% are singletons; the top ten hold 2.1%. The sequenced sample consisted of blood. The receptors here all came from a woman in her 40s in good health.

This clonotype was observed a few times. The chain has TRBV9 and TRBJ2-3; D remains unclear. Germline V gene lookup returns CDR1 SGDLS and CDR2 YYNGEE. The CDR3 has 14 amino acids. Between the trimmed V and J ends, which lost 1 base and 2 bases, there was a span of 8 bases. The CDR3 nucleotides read TGTGCCAGCAGCGTAAGCGCAACCACAGATACGCAGTATTTT. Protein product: CASSVSATTDTQYF.

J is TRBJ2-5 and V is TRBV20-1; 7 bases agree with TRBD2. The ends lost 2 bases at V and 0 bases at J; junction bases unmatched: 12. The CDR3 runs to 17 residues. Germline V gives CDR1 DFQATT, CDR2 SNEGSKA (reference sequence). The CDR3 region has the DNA TGCAGTGCTAGAAGCCACTCTGCTGCGGGGGACCAAGAGACCCAGTACTTC. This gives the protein CSARSHSAAGDQETQYF.

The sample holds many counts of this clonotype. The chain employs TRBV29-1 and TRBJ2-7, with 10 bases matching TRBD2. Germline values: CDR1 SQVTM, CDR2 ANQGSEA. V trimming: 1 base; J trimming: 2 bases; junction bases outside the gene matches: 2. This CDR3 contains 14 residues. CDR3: CSVEGTSGPYEQYF. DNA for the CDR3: TGCAGCGTTGAAGGGACTAGCGGTCCCTACGAGCAGTACTTC.

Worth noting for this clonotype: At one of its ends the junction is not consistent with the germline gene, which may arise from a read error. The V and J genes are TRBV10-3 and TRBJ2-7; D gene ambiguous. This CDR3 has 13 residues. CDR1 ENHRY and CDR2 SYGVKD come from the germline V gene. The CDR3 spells CAIRPAESYKQYF. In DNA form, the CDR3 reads TGTGCCATCAGACCGGCCGAGTCCTACAAGCAGTACTTC.

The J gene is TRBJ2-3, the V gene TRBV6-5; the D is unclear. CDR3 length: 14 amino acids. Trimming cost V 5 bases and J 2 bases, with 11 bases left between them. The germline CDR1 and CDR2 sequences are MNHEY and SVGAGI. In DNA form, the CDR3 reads TGTGCCAGCAGTGCGAAGACAAACACAGATACGCAGTATTTT. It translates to CASSAKTNTDTQYF.

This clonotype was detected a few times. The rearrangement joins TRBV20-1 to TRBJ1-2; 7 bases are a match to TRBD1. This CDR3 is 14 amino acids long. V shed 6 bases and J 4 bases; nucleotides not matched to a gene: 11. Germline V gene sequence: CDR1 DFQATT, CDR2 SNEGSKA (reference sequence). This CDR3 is CSARKGGRLYGYTF. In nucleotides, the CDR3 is TGCAGTGCCCGAAAAGGGGGCCGGCTCTATGGCTACACCTTC.

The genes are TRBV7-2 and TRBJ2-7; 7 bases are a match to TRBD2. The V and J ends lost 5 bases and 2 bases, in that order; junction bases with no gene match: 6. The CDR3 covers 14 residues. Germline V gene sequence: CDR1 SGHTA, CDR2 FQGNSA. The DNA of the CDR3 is TGTGCCAGCAGCCCCTGGGAGGGACCCTACGAGCAGTACTTC. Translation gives CASSPWEGPYEQYF.

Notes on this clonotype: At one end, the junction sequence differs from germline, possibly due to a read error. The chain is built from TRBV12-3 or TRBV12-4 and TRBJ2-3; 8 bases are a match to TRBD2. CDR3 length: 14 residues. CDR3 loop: CASTPGGQSDAQYF. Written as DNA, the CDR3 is TGTGCCAGCACCCCGGGAGGGCAATCAGATGCGCAGTATTTT.

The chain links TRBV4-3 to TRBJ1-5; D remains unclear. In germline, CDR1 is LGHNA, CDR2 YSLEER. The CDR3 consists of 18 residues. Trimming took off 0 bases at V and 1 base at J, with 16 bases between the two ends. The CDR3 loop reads CASSQDYQVGMSNQPQHF. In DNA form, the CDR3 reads TGCGCCAGCAGCCAAGATTATCAGGTCGGTATGAGCAATCAGCCCCAGCATTTT.

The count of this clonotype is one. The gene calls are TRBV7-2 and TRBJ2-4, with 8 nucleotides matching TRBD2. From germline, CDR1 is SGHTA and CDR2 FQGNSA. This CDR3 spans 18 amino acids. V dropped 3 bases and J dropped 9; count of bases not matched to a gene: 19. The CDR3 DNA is TGTGCCAGCAGCTTGGAGCGCGCGGGCGGGGGGCCACACCTCATTCAGTACTTC. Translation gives CASSLERAGGGPHLIQYF. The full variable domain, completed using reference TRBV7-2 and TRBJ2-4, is GAGVSQSPSNKVTEKGKDVELRCDPISGHTALYWYRQSLGQGLEFLIYFQGNSAPDKSGLPSDRFSAERTGGSVSTLTIQRTQQEDSAVYLCASSLERAGGGPHLIQYFGAGTRLSVL.

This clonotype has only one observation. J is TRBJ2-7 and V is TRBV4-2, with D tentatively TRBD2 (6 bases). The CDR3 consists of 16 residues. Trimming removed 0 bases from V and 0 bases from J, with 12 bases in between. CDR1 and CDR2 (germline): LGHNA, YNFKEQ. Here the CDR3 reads CASSQDSAGPSYEQYF. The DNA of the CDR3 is TGTGCCAGCAGCCAAGATAGTGCGGGACCCTCCTACGAGCAGTACTTC.